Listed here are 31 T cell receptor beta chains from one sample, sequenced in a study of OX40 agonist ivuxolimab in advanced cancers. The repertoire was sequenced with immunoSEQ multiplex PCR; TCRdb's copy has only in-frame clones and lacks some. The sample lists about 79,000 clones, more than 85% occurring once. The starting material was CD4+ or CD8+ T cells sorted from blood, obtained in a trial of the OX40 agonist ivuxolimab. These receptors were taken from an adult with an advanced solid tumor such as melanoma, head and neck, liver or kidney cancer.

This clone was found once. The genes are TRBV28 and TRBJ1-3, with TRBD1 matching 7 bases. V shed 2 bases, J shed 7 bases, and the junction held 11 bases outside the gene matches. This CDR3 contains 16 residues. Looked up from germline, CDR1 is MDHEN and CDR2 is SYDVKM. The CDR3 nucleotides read TGTGCCAGCAGTTTACCAACAGGGGTGAGGTGGAACACCATATATTTT. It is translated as CASSLPTGVRWNTIYF.

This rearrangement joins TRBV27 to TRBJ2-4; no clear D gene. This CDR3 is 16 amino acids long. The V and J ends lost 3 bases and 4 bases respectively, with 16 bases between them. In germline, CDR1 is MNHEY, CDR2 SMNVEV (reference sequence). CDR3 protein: CASSFLTASQKNIQYF. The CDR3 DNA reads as TGTGCCAGCAGTTTCCTGACCGCGTCCCAGAAAAACATTCAGTACTTC.

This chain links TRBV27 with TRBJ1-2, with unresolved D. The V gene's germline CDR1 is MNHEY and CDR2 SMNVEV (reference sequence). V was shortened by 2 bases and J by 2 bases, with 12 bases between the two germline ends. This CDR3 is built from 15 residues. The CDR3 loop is CASSLASGLNYGYTF. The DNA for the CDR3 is TGTGCCAGCAGTTTAGCGTCTGGATTGAACTATGGCTACACCTTC.

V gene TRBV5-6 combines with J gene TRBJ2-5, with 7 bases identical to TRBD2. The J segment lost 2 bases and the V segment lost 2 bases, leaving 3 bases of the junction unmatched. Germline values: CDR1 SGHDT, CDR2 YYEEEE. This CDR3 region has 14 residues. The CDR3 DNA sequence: TGTGCCAGCAGCTTAGGACTAGTTCAAGAGACCCAGTACTTC. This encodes CASSLGLVQETQYF. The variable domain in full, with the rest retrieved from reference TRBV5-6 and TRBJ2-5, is DAGVTQSPTHLIKTRGQQVTLRCSPKSGHDTVSWYQQALGQGPQFIFQYYEEEERQRGNFPDRFSGHQFPNYSSELNVNALLLGDSALYLCASSLGLVQETQYFGPGTRLLVL.

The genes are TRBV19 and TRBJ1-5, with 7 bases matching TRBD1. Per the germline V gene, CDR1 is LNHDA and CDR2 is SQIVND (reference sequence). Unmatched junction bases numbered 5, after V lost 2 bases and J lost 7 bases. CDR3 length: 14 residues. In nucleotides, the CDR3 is TGTGCCAGTAGTATAACAGGGGCCGGACAGCCCCAGCATTTT. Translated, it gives CASSITGAGQPQHF. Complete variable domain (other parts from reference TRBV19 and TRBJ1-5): DGGITQSPKYLFRKEGQNVTLSCEQNLNHDAMYWYRQDPGQGLRLIYYSQIVNDFQKGDIAEGYSVSREKKESFPLTVTSAQKNPTAFYLCASSITGAGQPQHFGDGTRLSIL.

The CDR3 region is CASSLRVGGRSNQPQHF. The CDR3 nucleotides are TGTGCCAGCAGTTTAAGGGTAGGGGGCCGTAGCAATCAGCCCCAGCATTTT. This chain uses TRBV28 with TRBJ1-5, with TRBD1 matching 7 bases. V was clipped by 2 bases and J by 0 bases; unmatched bases: 7. The CDR3 is 17 residues long. In germline, CDR1 is MDHEN, CDR2 SYDVKM.

Here the CDR3 DNA reads TGTGCCAGTAGTATGGAAGCGGGAGGACCCTACAATGAGCAGTTCTTC. Protein sequence: CASSMEAGGPYNEQFF. The chain recombines TRBV19 with TRBJ2-1; 9 bases align to TRBD2. The CDR3 has 16 amino acids. Trimming cost V 3 bases and J 2 bases; bases outside gene matches: 5. From germline, CDR1 is LNHDA and CDR2 SQIVND (reference sequence).

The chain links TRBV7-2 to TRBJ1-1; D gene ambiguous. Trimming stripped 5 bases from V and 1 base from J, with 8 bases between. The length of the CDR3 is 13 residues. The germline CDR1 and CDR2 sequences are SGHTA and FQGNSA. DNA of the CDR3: TGTGCCAGCAGCGACGGACCGAACACTGAAGCTTTCTTT. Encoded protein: CASSDGPNTEAFF.

CDR3 DNA sequence: TGTGCCACCAGCTCACCAAGACAAATGAACACTGAAGCTTTCTTT. Its translation is CATSSPRQMNTEAFF. The chain employs TRBV15 and TRBJ1-1, with D uncertain. Trimming took 5 bases from V and 0 from J, leaving 13 bases between them. This CDR3 contains 15 residues. From germline, CDR1 is LNHNV and CDR2 YYDKDF (reference sequence).

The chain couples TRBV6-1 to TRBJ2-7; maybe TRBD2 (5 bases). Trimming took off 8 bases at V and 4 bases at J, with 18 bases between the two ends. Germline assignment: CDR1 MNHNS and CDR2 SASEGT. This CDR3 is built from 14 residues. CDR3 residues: CASPEGDIMYEQYF. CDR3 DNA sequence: TGTGCCAGCCCCGAGGGAGACATTATGTACGAGCAGTACTTC.

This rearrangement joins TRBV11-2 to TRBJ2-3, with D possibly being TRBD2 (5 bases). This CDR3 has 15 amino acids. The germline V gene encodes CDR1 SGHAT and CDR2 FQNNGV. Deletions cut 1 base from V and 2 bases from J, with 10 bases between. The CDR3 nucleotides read TGTGCCAGCAGCTTAGCGGGGTTTCCCACAGATACGCAGTATTTT. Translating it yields CASSLAGFPTDTQYF. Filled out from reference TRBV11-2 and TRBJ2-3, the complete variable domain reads EAGVAQSPRYKIIEKRQSVAFWCNPISGHATLYWYQQILGQGPKLLIQFQNNGVVDDSQLPKDRFSAERLKGVDSTLKIQPAKLEDSAVYLCASSLAGFPTDTQYFGPGTRLTVL.

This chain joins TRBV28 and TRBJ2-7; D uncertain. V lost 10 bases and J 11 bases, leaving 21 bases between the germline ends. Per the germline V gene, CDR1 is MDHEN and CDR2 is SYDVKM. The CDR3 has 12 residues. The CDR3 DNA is TGTGCCACCCGTAGTTTAGCCCCACAAAAGTACTTC. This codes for CATRSLAPQKYF.

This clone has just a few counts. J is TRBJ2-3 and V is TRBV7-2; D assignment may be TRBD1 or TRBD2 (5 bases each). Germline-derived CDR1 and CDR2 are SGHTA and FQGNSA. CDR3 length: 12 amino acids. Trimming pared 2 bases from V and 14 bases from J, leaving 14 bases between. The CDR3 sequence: CASSLSTGTLYF. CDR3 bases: TGTGCCAGCAGCTTATCGACCGGGACCTTGTATTTT.

The chain's CDR3 is CASSLLAGGLTDTQYF. In nucleotides, the CDR3 is TGTGCCAGCAGTTTATTAGCGGGAGGGCTTACAGATACGCAGTATTTT. This chain joins TRBV27 and TRBJ2-3; 11 nucleotides line up with TRBD2. The CDR3 sequence is 16 residues long. Unmatched junction bases numbered 3, after V lost 1 base and J lost 3 bases. The germline V gene has CDR1 MNHEY and CDR2 SMNVEV (reference sequence).

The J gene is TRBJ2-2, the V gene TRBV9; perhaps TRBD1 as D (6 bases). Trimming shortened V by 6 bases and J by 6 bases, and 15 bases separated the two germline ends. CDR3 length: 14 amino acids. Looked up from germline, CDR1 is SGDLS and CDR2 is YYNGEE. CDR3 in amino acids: CASTKYRASGELFF. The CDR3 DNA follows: TGTGCCAGCACCAAGTACAGGGCGTCCGGGGAGCTGTTTTTT.

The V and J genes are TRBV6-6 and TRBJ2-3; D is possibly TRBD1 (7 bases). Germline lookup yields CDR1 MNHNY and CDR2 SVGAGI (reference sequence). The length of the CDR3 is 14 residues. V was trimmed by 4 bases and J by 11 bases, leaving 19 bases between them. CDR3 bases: TGTGCCAGCAGTTCCAGACAGGGACGGCGGGAGCAGTATTTT. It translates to CASSSRQGRREQYF.

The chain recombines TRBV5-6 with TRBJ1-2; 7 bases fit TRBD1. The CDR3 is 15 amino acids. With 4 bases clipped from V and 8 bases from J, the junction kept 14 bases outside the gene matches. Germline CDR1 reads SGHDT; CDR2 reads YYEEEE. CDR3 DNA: TGTGCCAGCAGCGAACAGGGGACTAAGGGGGGAGGCTACACCTTC. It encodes CASSEQGTKGGGYTF.

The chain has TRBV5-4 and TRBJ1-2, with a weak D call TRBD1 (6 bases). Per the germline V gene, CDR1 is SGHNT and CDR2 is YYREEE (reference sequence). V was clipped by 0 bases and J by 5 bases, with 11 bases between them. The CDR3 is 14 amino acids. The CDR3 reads CASSLARQGYGYTF. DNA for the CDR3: TGTGCCAGCAGCTTGGCCCGGCAGGGGTATGGCTACACCTTC. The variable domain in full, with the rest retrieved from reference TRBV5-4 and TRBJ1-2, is ETGVTQSPTHLIKTRGQQVTLRCSSQSGHNTVSWYQQALGQGPQFIFQYYREEENGRGNFPPRFSGLQFPNYSSELNVNALELDDSALYLCASSLARQGYGYTFGSGTRLTVV.

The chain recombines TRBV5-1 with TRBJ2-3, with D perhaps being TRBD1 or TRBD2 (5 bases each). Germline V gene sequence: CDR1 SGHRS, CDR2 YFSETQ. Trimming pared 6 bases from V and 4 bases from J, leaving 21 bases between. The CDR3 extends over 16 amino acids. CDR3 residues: CASKVEGARGPDTQYF. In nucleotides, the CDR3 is TGCGCCAGCAAAGTGGAAGGGGCGAGGGGCCCAGATACGCAGTATTTT.

The CDR3 region has the DNA TGCGCCAGCAGCTTTACATCCGGGGGACATATAACCTACGAGCAGTACTTC. Protein product: CASSFTSGGHITYEQYF. This rearrangement joins TRBV5-1 to TRBJ2-7; D possibly uses TRBD1 or TRBD2 (6 bases each). Germline V lookup: CDR1 SGHRS, CDR2 YFSETQ. This CDR3 spans 17 amino acids. Trimming shortened V by 2 bases and J by 2 bases, and 20 bases separated the two germline ends.

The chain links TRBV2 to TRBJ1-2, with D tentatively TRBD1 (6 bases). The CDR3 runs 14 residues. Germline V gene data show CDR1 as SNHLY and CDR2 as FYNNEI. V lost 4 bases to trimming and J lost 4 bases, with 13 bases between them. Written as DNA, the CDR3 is TGTGCCAGCAGTGTGTCAGGGGATTTCTATGGCTACACCTTC. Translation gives CASSVSGDFYGYTF.

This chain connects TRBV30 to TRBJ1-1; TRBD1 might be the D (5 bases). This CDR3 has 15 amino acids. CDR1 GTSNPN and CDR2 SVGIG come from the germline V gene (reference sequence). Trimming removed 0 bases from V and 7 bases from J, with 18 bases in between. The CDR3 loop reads CAWSVLSSGTGEAFF. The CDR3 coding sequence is TGTGCCTGGAGTGTACTTTCATCCGGGACGGGTGAAGCTTTCTTT.

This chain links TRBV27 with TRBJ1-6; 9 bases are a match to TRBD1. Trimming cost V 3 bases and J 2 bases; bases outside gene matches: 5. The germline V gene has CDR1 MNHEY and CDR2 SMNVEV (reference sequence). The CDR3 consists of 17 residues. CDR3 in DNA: TGTGCCAGCAGTTTTTCCACAGGGGGCGCCTATAATTCACCCCTCCACTTT. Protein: CASSFSTGGAYNSPLHF.

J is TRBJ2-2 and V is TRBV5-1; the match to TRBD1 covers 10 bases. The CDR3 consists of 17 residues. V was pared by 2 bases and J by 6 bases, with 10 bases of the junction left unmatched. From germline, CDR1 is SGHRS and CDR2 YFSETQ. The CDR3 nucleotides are TGCGCCAGCAGCTTACCTCCGGGACAGGGGTACCCCGGGGAGCTGTTTTTT. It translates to CASSLPPGQGYPGELFF. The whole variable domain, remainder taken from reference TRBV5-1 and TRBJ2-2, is KAGVTQTPRYLIKTRGQQVTLSCSPISGHRSVSWYQQTPGQGLQFLFEYFSETQRNKGNFPGRFSGRQFSNSRSEMNVSTLELGDSALYLCASSLPPGQGYPGELFFGEGSRLTVL.

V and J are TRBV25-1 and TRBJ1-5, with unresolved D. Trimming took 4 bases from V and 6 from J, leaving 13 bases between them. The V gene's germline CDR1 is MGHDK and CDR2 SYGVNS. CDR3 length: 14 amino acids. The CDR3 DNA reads TGTGCCAGCAGTGGGGTGGGGTATAGTCAGCCCCAGCATTTT. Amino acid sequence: CASSGVGYSQPQHF.

The CDR3 spells CASSLAGSNQPQHF. The DNA of the CDR3 is TGTGCCAGCAGTTTGGCAGGGAGCAATCAGCCCCAGCATTTT. The rearrangement joins TRBV27 to TRBJ1-5, with D maybe TRBD1 (5 bases). Germline lookup yields CDR1 MNHEY and CDR2 SMNVEV (reference sequence). V was cut by 3 bases and J by 1 base, with 7 bases left in between. The CDR3 runs 14 residues.

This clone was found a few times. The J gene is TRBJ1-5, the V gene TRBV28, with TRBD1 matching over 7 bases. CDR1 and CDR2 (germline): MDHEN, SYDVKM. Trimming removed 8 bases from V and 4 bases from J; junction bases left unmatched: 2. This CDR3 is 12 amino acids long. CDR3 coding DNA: TGTGCCAGCCTGACAGGGAATCAGCCCCAGCATTTT. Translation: CASLTGNQPQHF.

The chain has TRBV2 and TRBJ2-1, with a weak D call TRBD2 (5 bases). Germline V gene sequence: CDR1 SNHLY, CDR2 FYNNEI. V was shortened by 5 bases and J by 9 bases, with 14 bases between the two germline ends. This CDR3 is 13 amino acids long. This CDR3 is CASSLSSEGEQFF. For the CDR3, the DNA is TGTGCCAGCAGTCTTTCCTCAGAGGGTGAGCAGTTCTTC.

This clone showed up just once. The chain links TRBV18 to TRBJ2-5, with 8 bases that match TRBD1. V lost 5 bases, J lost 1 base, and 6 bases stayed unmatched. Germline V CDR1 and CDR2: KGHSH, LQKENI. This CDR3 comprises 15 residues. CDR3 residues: CASSVRQGTQETQYF. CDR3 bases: TGTGCCAGCTCAGTCCGACAGGGGACCCAAGAGACCCAGTACTTC. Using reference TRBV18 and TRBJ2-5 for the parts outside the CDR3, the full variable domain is NAGVMQNPRHLVRRRGQEARLRCSPMKGHSHVYWYRQLPEEGLKFMVYLQKENIIDESGMPKERFSAEFPKEGPSILRIQQVVRGDSAAYFCASSVRQGTQETQYFGPGTRLLVL.

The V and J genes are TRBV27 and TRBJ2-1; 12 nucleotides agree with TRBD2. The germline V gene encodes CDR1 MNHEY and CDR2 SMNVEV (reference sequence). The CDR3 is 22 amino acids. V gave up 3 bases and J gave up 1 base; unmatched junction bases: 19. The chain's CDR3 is CASSFSDLRLAGASRSYNEQFF. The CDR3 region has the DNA TGTGCCAGCAGTTTTTCCGACCTTAGACTAGCGGGAGCGTCGAGGTCCTACAATGAGCAGTTCTTC.

The CDR3 nucleotides are TGTGCCAGCAACCCTGGACTAGCGGGAGGACACGAGCAGTACTTC. It specifies CASNPGLAGGHEQYF. V usage is TRBV5-5 and J usage is TRBJ2-7, with 14 bases identical to TRBD2. The junction had 7 bases not matched to a gene; V was cut back by 6 bases and J by 5 bases. This CDR3 is built from 15 residues. The germline V gene encodes CDR1 SGHKS and CDR2 YYEKEE (reference sequence).